This entry describes one TCR beta chain. Its antigen is unknown. The data stem from a study of shared clonotypes between healthy human individuals. V lost 0 bases and J lost 8, with 13 bases in between. The V gene's germline CDR1 is LNHNV and CDR2 YYDKDF (reference sequence). This CDR3 comprises 15 residues. Assay runs were performed at deep level. Clones were sequenced by immunoSEQ multiplex PCR, and TCRdb holds only the in-frame ones, with some missing. The repertoire holds over 2 million clones, with about nine tenths as singletons. Study-level points and caveats: What naive subsets generally showed was a larger estimated richness than memory subsets showed. In having few donors, the study represented limited genetic and exposure-history diversity. Only blood samples were collected, and tissue repertoires likely differ.

Input material: naive CD4+ T cells from PBMCs. The subset: CD45RA+ positively selected. This clonotype was obtained from a young man in good health. Some clones in this sample may be carry-over from other donors' samples. The genes are TRBV15 and TRBJ1-4; tentative D call: TRBD1 (5 bases). In DNA form, the CDR3 reads TGTGCCACCAGCAGAGATGGGGCCGATGGCGAAAAACTGTTTTTT. This encodes CATSRDGADGEKLFF.